This T cell receptor (beta chain) was retrieved from a study of CD8 T cells in Susac syndrome. Trimming cost V 6 bases and J 2 bases; bases outside gene matches: 4. This CDR3 region has 13 residues. The germline gives CDR1 SQVTM, CDR2 ANQGSEA. RNA was extracted with the RNeasy kit, and a quantity of 0.5 to 1 ug was reverse transcribed using random hexamers. TCRdb fed the immunoSEQ multiplex PCR reads into MiXCR, producing one record per CDR3 protein. The profile shows some 300,000 distinct CDR3 sequences, around 89% of them singletons. This TCR came from a human donor with multiple sclerosis. Sequencing was carried out using CD8+ T cells from PBMCs. The V and J genes are TRBV29-1 and TRBJ2-1; TRBD2 matches 7 bases. CDR3 DNA: TGCAGCGTACGACTAGCTCCCTACAATGAGCAGTTCTTC. Translation gives CSVRLAPYNEQFF.